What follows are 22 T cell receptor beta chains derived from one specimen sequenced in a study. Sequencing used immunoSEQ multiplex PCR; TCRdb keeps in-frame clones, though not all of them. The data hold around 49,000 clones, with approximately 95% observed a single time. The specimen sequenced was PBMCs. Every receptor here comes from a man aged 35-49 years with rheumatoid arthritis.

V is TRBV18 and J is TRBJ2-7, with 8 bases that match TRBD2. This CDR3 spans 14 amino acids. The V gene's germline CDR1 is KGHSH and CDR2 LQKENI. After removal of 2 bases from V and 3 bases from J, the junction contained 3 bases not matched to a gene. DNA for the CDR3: TGTGCCAGCTCACCAATGGCGGGGGGCTACGAGCAGTACTTC. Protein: CASSPMAGGYEQYF. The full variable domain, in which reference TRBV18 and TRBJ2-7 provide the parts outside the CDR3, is NAGVMQNPRHLVRRRGQEARLRCSPMKGHSHVYWYRQLPEEGLKFMVYLQKENIIDESGMPKERFSAEFPKEGPSILRIQQVVRGDSAAYFCASSPMAGGYEQYFGPGTRLTVT.

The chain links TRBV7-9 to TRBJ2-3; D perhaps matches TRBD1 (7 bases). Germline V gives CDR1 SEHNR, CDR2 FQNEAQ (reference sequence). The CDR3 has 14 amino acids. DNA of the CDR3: TGTGCTATCCCAGGGGGGCATAGCACAGATACGCAGTATTTT. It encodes CAIPGGHSTDTQYF.

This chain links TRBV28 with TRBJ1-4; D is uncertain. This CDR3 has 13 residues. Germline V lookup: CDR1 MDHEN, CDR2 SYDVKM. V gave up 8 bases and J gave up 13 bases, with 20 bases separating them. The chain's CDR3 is CASSSSPEGGLFF. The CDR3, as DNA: TGTGCCAGCTCCTCTAGTCCTGAGGGTGGACTGTTTTTT.

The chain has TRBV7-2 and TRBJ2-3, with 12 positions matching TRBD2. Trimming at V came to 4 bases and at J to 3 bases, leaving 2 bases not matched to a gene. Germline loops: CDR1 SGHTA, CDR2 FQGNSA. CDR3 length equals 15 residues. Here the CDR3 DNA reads TGTGCCAGCAGCTCGCTAGCGGGGGGGACAGATACGCAGTATTTT. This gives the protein CASSSLAGGTDTQYF.

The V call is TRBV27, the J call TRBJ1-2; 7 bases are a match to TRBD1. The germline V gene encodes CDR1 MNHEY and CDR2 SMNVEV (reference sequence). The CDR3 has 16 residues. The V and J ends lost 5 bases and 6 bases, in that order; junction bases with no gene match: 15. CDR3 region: CASSNRLRGQENGYTF. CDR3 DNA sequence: TGTGCCAGCAGTAACCGCCTCCGAGGACAGGAGAATGGCTACACCTTC.

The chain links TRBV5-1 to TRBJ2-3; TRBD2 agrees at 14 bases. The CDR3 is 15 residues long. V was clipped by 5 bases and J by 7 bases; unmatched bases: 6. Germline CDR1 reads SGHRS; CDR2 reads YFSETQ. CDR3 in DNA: TGCGCCAGCAGGACTAGCGGGGGGGCCAAGTATACGCAGTATTTT. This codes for CASRTSGGAKYTQYF.

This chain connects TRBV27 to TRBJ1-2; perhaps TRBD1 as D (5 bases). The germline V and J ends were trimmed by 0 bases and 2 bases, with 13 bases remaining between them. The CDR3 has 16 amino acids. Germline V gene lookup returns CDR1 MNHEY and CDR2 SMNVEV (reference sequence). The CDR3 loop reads CASSLSGAGRNYGYTF. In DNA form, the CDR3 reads TGTGCCAGCAGTTTATCCGGTGCAGGGCGCAACTATGGCTACACCTTC.

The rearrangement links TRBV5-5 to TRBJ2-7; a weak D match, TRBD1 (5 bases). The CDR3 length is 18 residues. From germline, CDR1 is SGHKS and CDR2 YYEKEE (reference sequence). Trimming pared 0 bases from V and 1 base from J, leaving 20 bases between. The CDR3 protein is CASSLAFDRGGQSYEQYF. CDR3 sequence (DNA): TGTGCCAGCAGCTTGGCCTTTGATAGGGGTGGTCAGTCCTACGAGCAGTACTTC.

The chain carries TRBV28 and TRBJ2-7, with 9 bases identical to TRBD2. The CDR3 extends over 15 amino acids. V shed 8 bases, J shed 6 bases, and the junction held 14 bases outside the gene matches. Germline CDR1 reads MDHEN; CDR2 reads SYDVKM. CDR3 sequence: CASATRRREGPEQYF. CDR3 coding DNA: TGTGCCAGCGCAACTCGGAGGCGGGAGGGCCCCGAGCAGTACTTC.

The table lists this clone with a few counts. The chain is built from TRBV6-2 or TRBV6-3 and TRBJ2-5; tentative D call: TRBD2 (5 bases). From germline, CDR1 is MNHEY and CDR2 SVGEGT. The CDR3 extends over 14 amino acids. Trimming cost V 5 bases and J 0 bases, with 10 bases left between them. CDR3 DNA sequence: TGTGCCAGCAGTCAAACTAGTAACCAAGAGACCCAGTACTTC. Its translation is CASSQTSNQETQYF.

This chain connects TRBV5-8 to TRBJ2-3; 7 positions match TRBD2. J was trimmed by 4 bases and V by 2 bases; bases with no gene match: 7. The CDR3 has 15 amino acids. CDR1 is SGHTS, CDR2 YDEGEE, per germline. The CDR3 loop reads CASSFKRGYPDTQYF. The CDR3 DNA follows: TGTGCCAGCAGCTTTAAGCGGGGCTATCCAGATACGCAGTATTTT.

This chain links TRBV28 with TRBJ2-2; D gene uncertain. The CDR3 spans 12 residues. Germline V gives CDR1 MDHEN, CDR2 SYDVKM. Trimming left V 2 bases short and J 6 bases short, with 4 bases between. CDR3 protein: CASSLRAGELFF. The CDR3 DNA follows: TGTGCCAGCAGTTTAAGGGCCGGGGAGCTGTTTTTT. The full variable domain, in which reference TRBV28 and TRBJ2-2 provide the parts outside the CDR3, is DVKVTQSSRYLVKRTGEKVFLECVQDMDHENMFWYRQDPGLGLRLIYFSYDVKMKEKGDIPEGYSVSREKKERFSLILESASTNQTSMYLCASSLRAGELFFGEGSRLTVL.

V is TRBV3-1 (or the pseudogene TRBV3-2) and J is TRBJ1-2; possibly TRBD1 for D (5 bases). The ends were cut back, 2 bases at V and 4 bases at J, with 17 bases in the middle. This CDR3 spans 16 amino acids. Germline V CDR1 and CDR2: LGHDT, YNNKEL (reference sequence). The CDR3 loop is CASSQPSVGGSYGYTF. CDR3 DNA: TGTGCCAGCAGCCAACCCAGTGTGGGGGGGTCCTATGGCTACACCTTC.

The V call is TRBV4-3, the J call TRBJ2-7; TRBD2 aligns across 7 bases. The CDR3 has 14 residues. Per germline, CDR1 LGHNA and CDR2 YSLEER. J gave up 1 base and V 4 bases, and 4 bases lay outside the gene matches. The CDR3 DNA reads TGCGCCAGCAGCCCCAGCGGGGTTTCCTACGAGCAGTACTTC. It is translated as CASSPSGVSYEQYF.

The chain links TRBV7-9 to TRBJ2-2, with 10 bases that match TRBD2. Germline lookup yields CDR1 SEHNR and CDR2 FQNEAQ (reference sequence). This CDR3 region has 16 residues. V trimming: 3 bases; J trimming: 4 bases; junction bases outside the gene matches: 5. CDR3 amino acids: CASSFPLAGVTGELFF. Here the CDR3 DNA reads TGTGCCAGCAGCTTCCCCCTAGCGGGAGTCACCGGGGAGCTGTTTTTT.

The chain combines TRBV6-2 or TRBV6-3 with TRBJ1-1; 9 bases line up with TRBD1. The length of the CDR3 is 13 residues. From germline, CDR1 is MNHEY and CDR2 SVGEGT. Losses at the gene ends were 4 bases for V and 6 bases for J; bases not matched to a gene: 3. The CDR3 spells CASSLTGGSEAFF. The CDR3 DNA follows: TGTGCCAGCAGTTTAACAGGGGGCTCTGAAGCTTTCTTT.

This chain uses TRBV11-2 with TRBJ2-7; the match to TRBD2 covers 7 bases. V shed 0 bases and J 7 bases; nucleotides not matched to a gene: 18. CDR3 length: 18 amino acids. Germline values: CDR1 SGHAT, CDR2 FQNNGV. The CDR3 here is CASSLDPRGYSSGQEQYF. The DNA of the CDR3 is TGTGCCAGCAGCTTAGATCCGCGGGGGTACTCCTCCGGCCAGGAGCAGTACTTC. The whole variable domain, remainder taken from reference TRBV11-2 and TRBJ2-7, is EAGVAQSPRYKIIEKRQSVAFWCNPISGHATLYWYQQILGQGPKLLIQFQNNGVVDDSQLPKDRFSAERLKGVDSTLKIQPAKLEDSAVYLCASSLDPRGYSSGQEQYFGPGTRLTVT.

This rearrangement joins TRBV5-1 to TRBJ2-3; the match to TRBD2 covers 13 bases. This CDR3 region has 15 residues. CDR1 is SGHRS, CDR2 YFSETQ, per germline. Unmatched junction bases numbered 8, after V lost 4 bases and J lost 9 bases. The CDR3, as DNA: TGCGCCAGCAGCACCACTAGCGGGAGGGTCCGGACGCAGTATTTT. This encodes CASSTTSGRVRTQYF.

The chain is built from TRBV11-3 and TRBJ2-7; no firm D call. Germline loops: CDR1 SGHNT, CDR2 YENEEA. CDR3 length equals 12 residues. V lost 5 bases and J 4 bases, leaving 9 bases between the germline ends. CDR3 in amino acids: CASSSTSYEQYF. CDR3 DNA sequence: TGTGCCAGCAGCAGTACCAGTTACGAGCAGTACTTC. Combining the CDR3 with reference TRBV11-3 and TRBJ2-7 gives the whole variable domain EAGVVQSPRYKIIEKKQPVAFWCNPISGHNTLYWYLQNLGQGPELLIRYENEEAVDDSQLPKDRFSAERLKGVDSTLKIQPAELGDSAVYLCASSSTSYEQYFGPGTRLTVT.

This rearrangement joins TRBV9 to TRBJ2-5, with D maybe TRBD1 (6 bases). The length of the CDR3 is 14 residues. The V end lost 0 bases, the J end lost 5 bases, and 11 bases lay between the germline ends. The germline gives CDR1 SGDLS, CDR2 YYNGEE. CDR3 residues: CASSVGSRGETQYF. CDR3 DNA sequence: TGTGCCAGCAGCGTAGGGTCGAGGGGGGAGACCCAGTACTTC. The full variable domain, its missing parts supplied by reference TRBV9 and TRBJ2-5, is DSGVTQTPKHLITATGQRVTLRCSPRSGDLSVYWYQQSLDQGLQFLIQYYNGEERAKGNILERFSAQQFPDLHSELNLSSLELGDSALYFCASSVGSRGETQYFGPGTRLLVL.

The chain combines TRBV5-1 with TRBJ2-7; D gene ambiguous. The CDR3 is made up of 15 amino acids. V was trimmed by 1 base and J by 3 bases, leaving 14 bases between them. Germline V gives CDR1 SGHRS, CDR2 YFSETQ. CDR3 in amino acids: CASSLSDGKYYEQYF. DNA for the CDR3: TGCGCCAGCAGCTTGTCAGACGGAAAGTACTACGAGCAGTACTTC.

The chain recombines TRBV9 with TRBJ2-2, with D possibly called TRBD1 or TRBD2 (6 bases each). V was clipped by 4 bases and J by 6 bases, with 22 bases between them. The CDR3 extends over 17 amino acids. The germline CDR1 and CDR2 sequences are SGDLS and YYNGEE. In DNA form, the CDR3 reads TGTGCCAGCAGCCCAGTGGGGGGCCGGGGCTCACCCGGGGAGCTGTTTTTT. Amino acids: CASSPVGGRGSPGELFF. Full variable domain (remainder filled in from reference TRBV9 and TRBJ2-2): DSGVTQTPKHLITATGQRVTLRCSPRSGDLSVYWYQQSLDQGLQFLIQYYNGEERAKGNILERFSAQQFPDLHSELNLSSLELGDSALYFCASSPVGGRGSPGELFFGEGSRLTVL.